The 24 T cell receptor beta chains below come from one sample, sequenced in a study of radiotherapy plus CTLA-4 blockade in lung cancer. Generated by immunoSEQ multiplex PCR, the TCRdb table keeps only in-frame clones and is missing some. The sample lists some 73,000 clones; about four fifths were seen once. The source material was peripheral blood, sampled from a patient treated with radiotherapy plus ipilimumab. The origin of the receptors is a human donor with non-small cell lung cancer whose response to radiotherapy plus ipilimumab could not be evaluated. Some clones in this sample may be carry-over from other donors' samples.

The rearrangement links TRBV10-3 to TRBJ1-3; D call uncertain. From germline, CDR1 is ENHRY and CDR2 SYGVKD. Between the trimmed V and J ends, which lost 5 bases and 0 bases, there was a span of 8 bases. CDR3 length: 14 amino acids. CDR3 loop: CAISTVPSGNTIYF. DNA for the CDR3: TGTGCCATCAGTACTGTACCCTCTGGAAACACCATATATTTT.

This chain joins TRBV28 and TRBJ2-4; TRBD2 might be the D (6 bases). In germline, CDR1 is MDHEN, CDR2 SYDVKM. The CDR3 is made up of 15 amino acids. The V end was cut by 5 bases, the J end by 4 bases, with 15 bases between. CDR3 protein: CASSIRGGRKNIQYF. CDR3 bases: TGTGCCAGCAGTATTCGGGGAGGCAGAAAAAACATTCAGTACTTC.

V usage is TRBV10-2 and J usage is TRBJ1-1; D is uncertain. The CDR3 has 15 residues. V shed 3 bases and J shed 5 bases, with 16 bases lying between them. Germline V gene data show CDR1 as WSHSY and CDR2 as SAAADI. This CDR3 reads CASSEGRLGRTEAFF. The CDR3 nucleotides read TGCGCCAGCAGTGAAGGCAGGCTGGGGAGAACTGAAGCTTTCTTT.

V usage is TRBV7-2 and J usage is TRBJ2-7; 8 bases fit TRBD2. CDR1 and CDR2 from the germline V gene are SGHTA and FQGNSA. The CDR3 is 15 residues long. Trimming at V came to 4 bases and at J to 0 bases, leaving 5 bases not matched to a gene. The DNA for the CDR3 is TGTGCCAGCAGCTCGAGGACTAGCAGCTCCTACGAGCAGTACTTC. Translating gives CASSSRTSSSYEQYF.

This chain connects TRBV7-2 to TRBJ2-7; TRBD1 matches at 9 bases. Unmatched junction bases numbered 12, after V lost 1 base and J lost 2 bases. Germline CDR1 SGHTA, CDR2 FQGNSA. There are 18 residues in the CDR3. CDR3 sequence reads: CASSLVRGGGTGTYEQYF. In nucleotides, the CDR3 is TGTGCCAGCAGCTTAGTCAGGGGTGGCGGGACAGGGACCTACGAGCAGTACTTC.

The V and J genes are TRBV5-1 and TRBJ2-5; D is undetermined. Looked up from germline, CDR1 is SGHRS and CDR2 is YFSETQ. The CDR3 is 14 amino acids. V lost 1 base, J lost 2 bases, and 9 bases lay in between. The CDR3: CASSLTVPQETQYF. The DNA for the CDR3 is TGCGCCAGCAGCTTGACAGTACCTCAAGAGACCCAGTACTTC.

V gene TRBV20-1 combines with J gene TRBJ2-5, with D uncertain. Trimming left V 5 bases short and J 5 bases short, with 9 bases between. This CDR3 has 11 amino acids. Germline CDR1 is DFQATT and CDR2 is SNEGSKA (reference sequence). The chain's CDR3 is CSARLGETQYF. The DNA of the CDR3 is TGCAGTGCTCGACTCGGCGAGACCCAGTACTTC.

In this sample, this clone turned up a few times. The V call is TRBV2, the J call TRBJ1-1; D not certain. This CDR3 spans 14 amino acids. Germline CDR1 SNHLY, CDR2 FYNNEI. The V and J ends lost 6 bases and 4 bases respectively, with 15 bases between them. The CDR3 DNA is TGTGCCAGCAGCCAAAGGAGGGAAGGCACTGAAGCTTTCTTT. Encoded protein: CASSQRREGTEAFF. Drawing the rest from reference TRBV2 and TRBJ1-1, the complete variable domain is EPEVTQTPSHQVTQMGQEVILRCVPISNHLYFYWYRQILGQKVEFLVSFYNNEISEKSEIFDDQFSVERPDGSNFTLKIRSTKLEDSAMYFCASSQRREGTEAFFGQGTRLTVV.

The CDR3 DNA sequence: TGTGCCAGCAGCGTAGGGACTAGCGGGGTCTCCTACGAGCAGTACTTC. Residues: CASSVGTSGVSYEQYF. The chain links TRBV9 to TRBJ2-7; 12 bases match TRBD2. This CDR3 is 16 amino acids long. V shed 0 bases and J 0 bases; nucleotides not matched to a gene: 1. CDR1 SGDLS and CDR2 YYNGEE come from the germline V gene.

The gene calls are TRBV7-9 and TRBJ1-6; 7 bases map to TRBD1. CDR1 SEHNR and CDR2 FQNEAQ come from the germline V gene (reference sequence). J lost 7 bases, V lost 1 base, and 4 bases had no gene match. CDR3 length: 15 amino acids. The CDR3 region has the DNA TGTGCCAGCAGCTTAGGGTCAGGGGGGAATTCACCCCTCCACTTT. Protein sequence: CASSLGSGGNSPLHF.

Remarks on this clone: One end of the junction does not line up with germline, which may come from a read error. The chain has TRBV7-7 and TRBJ2-5, with D unresolved. Looked up from germline, CDR1 is SSHAT and CDR2 is FNYEAQ (reference sequence). This CDR3 comprises 13 residues. In DNA form, the CDR3 reads TGTGCTAGCAGCTTAGGCCCCCGGGAGACCCAGTACTTC. Its translation: CASSLGPRETQYF.

The chain uses TRBV10-3 and TRBJ1-5; the D is unclear. The CDR3 sequence is 14 residues long. Trimming shortened V by 2 bases and J by 5 bases, and 10 bases separated the two germline ends. Germline CDR1 is ENHRY and CDR2 is SYGVKD. The DNA of the CDR3 is TGTGCCATCAGTGAGGAGGGCGGGTATCAGCCCCAGCATTTT. This gives the protein CAISEEGGYQPQHF.

Points on this clone: Relative to the germline gene, one junction end is altered; a read error may explain this. The rearrangement uses TRBV7-7 and TRBJ2-7; D remains unclear. CDR3 length equals 14 residues. In germline, CDR1 is SSHAT, CDR2 FNYEAQ (reference sequence). This CDR3 is CASSPDRSSYEQYF. CDR3 coding DNA: TGTGCTAGCAGCCCCGACCGGAGCTCCTACGAGCAGTACTTC.

The rearrangement links TRBV4-1 to TRBJ1-1, with TRBD1 as a possible D gene (6 bases). Germline CDR1 and CDR2: MGHRA and YSYEKL. Trimming stripped 0 bases from V and 5 bases from J, with 13 bases between. CDR3 length: 15 amino acids. CDR3 loop: CASSQETSQGTEAFF. CDR3 DNA: TGCGCCAGCAGCCAAGAGACTTCCCAGGGGACTGAAGCTTTCTTT.

V usage is TRBV6-1 and J usage is TRBJ2-1, with D possibly TRBD1 on 5 matching bases. There are 15 residues in the CDR3. Trimming stripped 3 bases from V and 4 bases from J, with 13 bases between. CDR1 and CDR2 from the germline V gene are MNHNS and SASEGT. The CDR3: CASSDRVRGYNEQFF. The CDR3, as DNA: TGTGCCAGCAGTGATAGAGTAAGGGGTTACAATGAGCAGTTCTTC.

The rearrangement links TRBV29-1 to TRBJ1-2, with D tentatively TRBD1 (5 bases). This CDR3 contains 11 residues. Trimming stripped 7 bases from V and 14 bases from J, with 20 bases between. Germline assignment: CDR1 SQVTM and CDR2 ANQGSEA. This CDR3 is CSAPWRRGVTF. The CDR3 DNA reads TGCAGCGCCCCCTGGCGGAGGGGAGTTACCTTC.

The chain joins TRBV4-1 to TRBJ1-2, with unresolved D. The CDR3 consists of 14 residues. Germline V gene sequence: CDR1 MGHRA, CDR2 YSYEKL. V was pared by 0 bases and J by 4 bases, with 9 bases between. The DNA of the CDR3 is TGCGCCAGCAGCCAAGATCAGAACAGCTATGGCTACACCTTC. Amino acid sequence: CASSQDQNSYGYTF.

The chain has TRBV6-1 and TRBJ2-7; the D gene is possibly TRBD2 (6 bases). V lost 5 bases, J lost 0 bases, and 8 bases lay in between. This CDR3 has 13 amino acids. Germline CDR1 and CDR2: MNHNS and SASEGT. Here the CDR3 reads CASSKTSSYEQYF. The CDR3 bases are TGTGCCAGCAGTAAGACTAGCTCCTACGAGCAGTACTTC.

This clone was observed a single time. DNA of the CDR3: TGTGCCAGCAGCTCCGGACAGGCGTGGGAGACCCAGTACTTC. It is translated as CASSSGQAWETQYF. The gene calls are TRBV7-2 and TRBJ2-5; 7 positions agree with TRBD1. The CDR3 totals 14 residues. After removal of 4 bases from V and 5 bases from J, the junction contained 7 bases not matched to a gene. Germline V CDR1 and CDR2: SGHTA, FQGNSA.

In its sample, this clone was seen once. This chain links TRBV6-1 with TRBJ1-2; 7 bases fit TRBD1. In germline, CDR1 is MNHNS, CDR2 SASEGT. The CDR3 runs to 12 residues. V trimming: 7 bases; J trimming: 8 bases; junction bases outside the gene matches: 7. The CDR3 loop reads CASTEGAGGYTF. The CDR3 coding sequence is TGTGCCAGCACCGAGGGGGCCGGCGGCTACACCTTC.

The gene calls are TRBV29-1 and TRBJ2-7, with TRBD1 identical over 12 bases. Germline V gene sequence: CDR1 SQVTM, CDR2 ANQGSEA. The V segment lost 3 bases and the J segment 5 bases; nucleotides outside the gene matches: 5. The CDR3 has 14 residues. The CDR3 is CSVEGGQGANEQYF. In nucleotides, the CDR3 is TGCAGCGTTGAGGGGGGACAGGGGGCCAACGAGCAGTACTTC.

This clone was recorded only once. This chain connects TRBV18 to TRBJ2-2, with 7 bases matching TRBD1. The CDR3 is made up of 14 amino acids. Germline CDR1 KGHSH, CDR2 LQKENI. V trimming: 2 bases; J trimming: 5 bases; junction bases outside the gene matches: 2. The CDR3 reads CASSPRGQTGELFF. Written as DNA, the CDR3 is TGTGCCAGCTCACCAAGGGGGCAAACCGGGGAGCTGTTTTTT.

The chain employs TRBV5-1 and TRBJ2-2; D may be TRBD1 (5 bases). Between the trimmed V and J ends, which lost 3 bases and 6 bases, there was a span of 12 bases. CDR1 is SGHRS and CDR2 is YFSETQ in the germline V gene. The length of the CDR3 is 14 residues. CDR3 sequence reads: CASSYMQGSGELFF. CDR3 coding DNA: TGCGCCAGCAGCTACATGCAGGGATCCGGGGAGCTGTTTTTT.

The sample holds a few counts of this clone. The chain links TRBV11-1 to TRBJ2-5, with D tentatively TRBD2 (6 bases). The CDR3 covers 13 residues. V lost 4 bases and J 5 bases, leaving 11 bases between the germline ends. From germline, CDR1 is SGHAT and CDR2 FQDESV (reference sequence). The DNA of the CDR3 is TGTGCCAGCAGCTCGGGGGTTGAGGAGACCCAGTACTTC. Translation: CASSSGVEETQYF.